This T cell receptor (beta chain) came from a study of blood T cell repertoires in COVID-19. The overall study: Sites across the United States, Italy and Spain contributed samples from acute and convalescent COVID-19.

The CDR3 spans 15 residues. Looked up from germline, CDR1 is MGHDK and CDR2 is SYGVNS. Trimming took 6 bases from V and 8 from J, leaving 19 bases between them. As originally analysed: Estimation of nucleated cell counts relied on the amplification of reference gene primers. Sequencing used immunoSEQ multiplex PCR; TCRdb keeps in-frame clones, though not all of them. V and J calls plus clone size are reproduced from that table; the DNA served to infer D and trimming. The sample lists a few hundred thousand clones, 80% to 95% seen once, with 6.5% to 8% in the top ten. Sequenced material: peripheral blood. This sequence originates from a woman aged 25 to 39 with COVID-19, enrolled during active disease. This rearrangement joins TRBV25-1 to TRBJ1-4; D unclear. CDR3 residues: CASRARSGDLEKLFF. The DNA for the CDR3 is TGTGCCAGCAGGGCCAGGAGCGGTGATTTGGAAAAACTGTTTTTT.